The following is a TCR beta chain sequence with its context. Authors' methods: Nucleated cell counts were estimated from reference gene primer amplification. The method was immunoSEQ multiplex PCR; TCRdb's version includes in-frame clones alone and lacks a portion of them. The V and J calls and clone size come from that table; D and trimming were worked out from the DNA. The sample yields roughly 150,000 clones, just under 85% seen once. Followed over time, Seattle patients had been enrolled while infection was active. This entry belongs to a study of blood T cell repertoires in COVID-19. Study overall: T cells, B-cell-depleted T cells, or PBMCs supplied cDNA or gDNA.

Trimming shortened V by 2 bases and J by 1 base, and 9 bases separated the two germline ends. The CDR3 loop spans 14 amino acids. Looked up from germline, CDR1 is LGHDT and CDR2 is YNNKEL (reference sequence). The sequenced sample was peripheral blood. This TCR was recovered from a woman at least 80 years old with COVID-19, enrolled during active disease. The gene calls are TRBV3-1 (or the pseudogene TRBV3-2) and TRBJ2-7, with no clear D. The CDR3 sequence is CASSQSRSSYEQYF. The CDR3 DNA reads TGTGCCAGCAGCCAAAGCAGGTCATCCTACGAGCAGTACTTC.